These T cell receptor beta chains were read from a single sample in a study of T cell changes during pregnancy in multiple sclerosis. Profiling relied on immunoSEQ multiplex PCR, and the TCRdb table lists in-frame clones only, not all of them. The table has around 75,000 clones, roughly 90% seen once. The sample in question was peripheral blood, obtained in the first trimester of pregnancy. The source is a female donor in good health, enrolled as a control in a pregnancy study. Both conserved end residues are part of each CDR3. The D gene is left open where the match is weak. Where a row states a size, it is once, few, many or the class of an expanded clone; other rows omit it.

D gene: TRBD2
V gene: TRBV6-1
clone size: -
J gene: TRBJ2-2
CDR3 protein: CASTGRGGATGELFF
CDR3 DNA: TGTGCCAGCACCGGGCGGGGGGGGGCCACCGGGGAGCTGTTTTTT

D gene: -
V gene: TRBV6-6
clone size: -
J gene: TRBJ1-1
CDR3 protein: CASTLNTEAFF
CDR3 DNA: TGTGCCAGCACCTTGAACACTGAAGCTTTCTTT

D gene: TRBD1
V gene: TRBV6-1
clone size: -
J gene: TRBJ1-1
CDR3 protein: CASSPRTGYDEAFF
CDR3 DNA: TGTGCCAGCAGTCCCCGGACAGGGTATGATGAAGCTTTCTTT

D gene: -
V gene: TRBV2
clone size: -
J gene: TRBJ2-6
CDR3 protein: CASSNSAPGANVLTF
CDR3 DNA: TGTGCCAGCAGCAACTCCGCTCCTGGGGCCAACGTCCTGACTTTC

D gene: TRBD1
V gene: TRBV10-3
clone size: -
J gene: TRBJ2-2
CDR3 protein: CAIGTGNTGELFF
CDR3 DNA: TGTGCCATCGGGACAGGGAACACCGGGGAGCTGTTTTTT

D gene: TRBD1
V gene: TRBV28
clone size: -
J gene: TRBJ2-7
CDR3 protein: CASSLQGSYEQYF
CDR3 DNA: TGTGCCAGCAGTCTACAGGGGTCCTACGAGCAGTACTTC

D gene: -
V gene: TRBV30
clone size: -
J gene: TRBJ1-6
CDR3 protein: CAWAGRRNSPLHF
CDR3 DNA: TGTGCCTGGGCAGGGCGCCGGAATTCACCCCTCCACTTT

D gene: TRBD2
V gene: TRBV4-1
clone size: -
J gene: TRBJ2-7
CDR3 protein: CASSRDSGGLSYEQYF
CDR3 DNA: TGCGCCAGCAGCCGGGACAGCGGGGGGCTCTCCTACGAGCAGTACTTC

D gene: TRBD2
V gene: TRBV6-1
clone size: -
J gene: TRBJ2-1
CDR3 protein: CASRLAASYNEQFF
CDR3 DNA: TGTGCCAGCAGGCTAGCGGCTTCCTACAATGAGCAGTTCTTC

D gene: TRBD1
V gene: TRBV7-9
clone size: -
J gene: TRBJ1-1
CDR3 protein: CASSKNQGARTEAFF
CDR3 DNA: TGTGCCAGCAGCAAGAATCAGGGGGCGCGGACTGAAGCTTTCTTT

D gene: TRBD1
V gene: TRBV2
clone size: -
J gene: TRBJ1-6
CDR3 protein: CASSGQGESPLHF
CDR3 DNA: TGTGCCAGCAGCGGGCAGGGGGAATCACCCCTCCACTTT

D gene: -
V gene: TRBV7-9
clone size: once
J gene: TRBJ1-3
CDR3 protein: CASSPQGGSGNTIYF
CDR3 DNA: TGTGCCAGCAGCCCCCAGGGTGGCTCTGGAAACACCATATATTTT

D gene: -
V gene: TRBV12-2
clone size: -
J gene: TRBJ1-2
CDR3 protein: CASRFSRQGILGYTF
CDR3 DNA: TGTGCAAGTCGCTTCTCCCGCCAGGGGATTTTGGGCTACACCTTC

D gene: TRBD1
V gene: TRBV27
clone size: few
J gene: TRBJ2-5
CDR3 protein: CASSRQGQETQYF
CDR3 DNA: TGTGCCAGCAGTCGACAGGGCCAAGAGACCCAGTACTTC

D gene: -
V gene: TRBV5-1
clone size: -
J gene: TRBJ1-1
CDR3 protein: CASSLGFRGPDTEAFF
CDR3 DNA: TGCGCCAGCAGCTTAGGGTTTAGGGGTCCGGACACTGAAGCTTTCTTT

D gene: TRBD2
V gene: TRBV7-9
clone size: few
J gene: TRBJ2-1
CDR3 protein: CASSLWGTSVYNEQFF
CDR3 DNA: TGTGCCAGCAGCTTATGGGGGACTAGCGTGTACAATGAGCAGTTCTTC

D gene: -
V gene: TRBV9
clone size: -
J gene: TRBJ1-4
CDR3 protein: CASSEPHSEKLFF
CDR3 DNA: TGTGCCAGCAGCGAGCCCCACAGCGAAAAACTGTTTTTT

D gene: TRBD2
V gene: TRBV19
clone size: -
J gene: TRBJ2-3
CDR3 protein: CASGTSGRADTQYF
CDR3 DNA: TGTGCCAGCGGGACTAGCGGGAGGGCAGATACGCAGTATTTT

D gene: -
V gene: TRBV7-9
clone size: -
J gene: TRBJ2-2
CDR3 protein: CASSLLPSGELFF
CDR3 DNA: TGTGCCAGCAGCTTACTCCCTAGTGGGGAGCTGTTTTTT

D gene: -
V gene: TRBV18
clone size: once
J gene: TRBJ1-2
CDR3 protein: CASSPRPGRSNYGYTF
CDR3 DNA: TGTGCCAGCTCACCACGTCCGGGGAGGAGTAACTATGGCTACACCTTC

D gene: TRBD1
V gene: TRBV7-9
clone size: -
J gene: TRBJ1-2
CDR3 protein: CASSSSGGASYGYTF
CDR3 DNA: TGTGCCAGCAGCTCATCAGGGGGCGCTTCGTATGGCTACACCTTC

D gene: TRBD1
V gene: TRBV6-4
clone size: -
J gene: TRBJ2-5
CDR3 protein: CASSRDRGQETQYF
CDR3 DNA: TGTGCCAGCAGCCGGGACAGGGGCCAAGAGACCCAGTACTTC

D gene: -
V gene: TRBV19
clone size: few
J gene: TRBJ1-2
CDR3 protein: CASSPLQYMGYTF
CDR3 DNA: TGTGCCAGTAGCCCCCTCCAATACATGGGCTACACCTTC

D gene: TRBD2
V gene: TRBV19
clone size: -
J gene: TRBJ2-2
CDR3 protein: CASRTSGTSLDTGELFF
CDR3 DNA: TGTGCCAGTAGGACTAGCGGGACCTCTTTAGATACCGGGGAGCTGTTTTTT

D gene: TRBD1
V gene: TRBV28
clone size: -
J gene: TRBJ1-3
CDR3 protein: CASIEDRRAGNTIYF
CDR3 DNA: TGTGCCAGCATCGAGGACAGGCGGGCTGGAAACACCATATATTTT

D gene: -
V gene: TRBV4-1
clone size: -
J gene: TRBJ2-5
CDR3 protein: CASSQDRGRGETQYF
CDR3 DNA: TGCGCCAGCAGCCAAGATCGGGGCAGGGGAGAGACCCAGTACTTC

D gene: TRBD1
V gene: TRBV28
clone size: -
J gene: TRBJ2-7
CDR3 protein: CASRDSGTGTYEQYF
CDR3 DNA: TGTGCCAGCAGGGATTCCGGGACAGGGACCTACGAGCAGTACTTC

D gene: -
V gene: TRBV28
clone size: few
J gene: TRBJ1-5
CDR3 protein: CASRGEGYGNQPQHF
CDR3 DNA: TGTGCCAGCAGGGGAGAGGGTTACGGGAATCAGCCCCAGCATTTT

D gene: -
V gene: TRBV27
clone size: -
J gene: TRBJ1-1
CDR3 protein: CASSNAGSEAFF
CDR3 DNA: TGTGCCAGCAGTAACGCGGGGTCTGAAGCTTTCTTT

D gene: -
V gene: TRBV11-2
clone size: -
J gene: TRBJ1-3
CDR3 protein: CASSLDRNSGNTIYF
CDR3 DNA: TGTGCCAGCAGCTTAGACAGAAACTCTGGAAACACCATATATTTT

D gene: TRBD1
V gene: TRBV9
clone size: -
J gene: TRBJ2-7
CDR3 protein: CASSLRTGELAEQYF
CDR3 DNA: TGTGCCAGCAGCCTACGGACAGGGGAGCTGGCCGAGCAGTACTTC

D gene: TRBD1
V gene: TRBV11-3
clone size: few
J gene: TRBJ1-1
CDR3 protein: CASSQGQGNTEAFF
CDR3 DNA: TGTGCCAGCAGCCAAGGACAGGGGAACACTGAAGCTTTCTTT

D gene: -
V gene: TRBV2
clone size: -
J gene: TRBJ1-3
CDR3 protein: CASTSGGLVGNTIYF
CDR3 DNA: TGTGCCAGCACGTCGGGGGGGTTAGTTGGAAACACCATATATTTT

D gene: -
V gene: TRBV19
clone size: -
J gene: TRBJ2-7
CDR3 protein: CASSIRGTSYEQYF
CDR3 DNA: TGTGCCAGTAGTATAAGGGGCACTTCCTACGAGCAGTACTTC

D gene: TRBD2
V gene: TRBV7-2
clone size: -
J gene: TRBJ2-3
CDR3 protein: CASSLASTSGGTDTQYF
CDR3 DNA: TGTGCCAGCAGCTTAGCATCGACTAGCGGGGGCACAGATACGCAGTATTTT

D gene: -
V gene: TRBV11-2
clone size: -
J gene: TRBJ1-3
CDR3 protein: CASSTSGNTIYF
CDR3 DNA: TGTGCCAGCAGCACCAGTGGAAACACCATATATTTT

D gene: -
V gene: TRBV28
clone size: -
J gene: TRBJ2-5
CDR3 protein: CASSPTGVAEETQYF
CDR3 DNA: TGTGCCAGCAGTCCCACCGGGGTCGCAGAAGAGACCCAGTACTTC

D gene: TRBD1
V gene: TRBV27
clone size: -
J gene: TRBJ2-5
CDR3 protein: CASRGNQGAGETQYF
CDR3 DNA: TGTGCCAGCAGGGGAAACCAGGGGGCGGGAGAGACCCAGTACTTC

D gene: -
V gene: TRBV19
clone size: -
J gene: TRBJ1-3
CDR3 protein: CASRLVNTPGNTIYF
CDR3 DNA: TGTGCCAGTAGACTGGTCAATACCCCTGGAAACACCATATATTTT

D gene: TRBD1
V gene: TRBV6-1
clone size: -
J gene: TRBJ1-1
CDR3 protein: CASCRGTGRTEAFF
CDR3 DNA: TGTGCCAGCTGTAGGGGGACAGGAAGAACTGAAGCTTTCTTT